Following are 12 T cell receptor beta chains from one sample sequenced in a study of T cell responses to AZD1222 COVID-19 vaccine. Clones were sequenced by immunoSEQ multiplex PCR, and TCRdb holds only the in-frame ones, with some missing. The sample has 110,000 to 150,000 clones; around 90% are singletons. The sequencing here drew on peripheral blood, taken 28 days after the second AZD1222 dose. The source of these receptors is an adult who received the AZD1222 COVID-19 vaccine.

This chain uses TRBV27 with TRBJ2-7; TRBD1 agrees at 7 bases. CDR3 length: 20 amino acids. V gave up 3 bases and J gave up 3 bases; unmatched junction bases: 23. Germline-derived CDR1 and CDR2 are MNHEY and SMNVEV (reference sequence). Here the CDR3 reads CASSFRGLPDTGTVGYEQYF. The CDR3 DNA sequence: TGTGCCAGCAGTTTCCGGGGCCTCCCTGATACCGGGACAGTAGGCTACGAGCAGTACTTC.

This clone was recorded once. The genes are TRBV28 and TRBJ2-5, with TRBD2 matching 15 bases. This CDR3 comprises 16 residues. V lost 5 bases, J lost 1 base, and 2 bases stayed unmatched. Germline V lookup: CDR1 MDHEN, CDR2 SYDVKM. This chain's CDR3 is CASSGTSGGPQETQYF. The CDR3 nucleotides read TGTGCCAGCAGTGGGACTAGCGGGGGGCCCCAAGAGACCCAGTACTTC. The entire variable domain, with the rest obtained from reference TRBV28 and TRBJ2-5, is as follows: DVKVTQSSRYLVKRTGEKVFLECVQDMDHENMFWYRQDPGLGLRLIYFSYDVKMKEKGDIPEGYSVSREKKERFSLILESASTNQTSMYLCASSGTSGGPQETQYFGPGTRLLVL.

The chain carries TRBV27 and TRBJ1-2; TRBD1 is a possible D gene (5 bases). Germline assignment: CDR1 MNHEY and CDR2 SMNVEV (reference sequence). This CDR3 has 15 amino acids. V was shortened by 4 bases and J by 2 bases, with 14 bases between the two germline ends. Written as DNA, the CDR3 is TGTGCCAGCAGTTCCCAAACAGGCGCCAACTATGGCTACACCTTC. It is translated as CASSSQTGANYGYTF.

This clone showed up just a few times. The chain couples TRBV9 to TRBJ1-4; TRBD1 might be the D (5 bases). V dropped 1 base and J dropped 5 bases, with 12 bases sitting between them. The germline V gene encodes CDR1 SGDLS and CDR2 YYNGEE. There are 15 residues in the CDR3. CDR3: CASSVSPGPNEKLFF. CDR3 in DNA: TGTGCCAGCAGCGTATCCCCGGGACCGAATGAAAAACTGTTTTTT. The full variable domain, its missing parts supplied by reference TRBV9 and TRBJ1-4, is DSGVTQTPKHLITATGQRVTLRCSPRSGDLSVYWYQQSLDQGLQFLIQYYNGEERAKGNILERFSAQQFPDLHSELNLSSLELGDSALYFCASSVSPGPNEKLFFGSGTQLSVL.

The chain links TRBV7-3 to TRBJ1-1, with no clear D. Deletions cut 1 base from V and 1 base from J, with 4 bases between. There are 13 residues in the CDR3. Germline values: CDR1 SGHTA, CDR2 FQGTGA. Here the CDR3 reads CASSLKANTEAFF. In nucleotides, the CDR3 is TGTGCCAGCAGCTTAAAGGCGAACACTGAAGCTTTCTTT. Drawing the rest from reference TRBV7-3 and TRBJ1-1, the complete variable domain is GAGVSQTPSNKVTEKGKYVELRCDPISGHTALYWYRQSLGQGPEFLIYFQGTGAADDSGLPNDRFFAVRPEGSVSTLKIQRTERGDSAVYLCASSLKANTEAFFGQGTRLTVV.

The V call is TRBV5-4, the J call TRBJ2-7; D is unresolved. V lost 4 bases and J 4 bases, leaving 6 bases between the germline ends. The germline CDR1 and CDR2 sequences are SGHNT and YYREEE (reference sequence). The CDR3 runs to 11 residues. CDR3 coding DNA: TGTGCCAGCAGCCGTGGGTACGAGCAGTACTTC. Amino acids: CASSRGYEQYF.

V and J are TRBV7-9 and TRBJ1-3, with D perhaps matching TRBD1 (6 bases). The germline V gene encodes CDR1 SEHNR and CDR2 FQNEAQ (reference sequence). V was trimmed by 2 bases and J by 4 bases, leaving 9 bases between them. The CDR3 loop spans 14 amino acids. The chain's CDR3 is CASSLTGQGNTIYF. CDR3 coding DNA: TGTGCCAGCAGCTTAACAGGGCAAGGAAACACCATATATTTT.

The chain recombines TRBV21-1 with TRBJ2-5; TRBD2 is the table's D call, not checked against the DNA. TRBV21-1 is a recognized pseudogene. The CDR3 loop spans 14 amino acids. The CDR3 is CASSERAPMETQYF. The CDR3, as DNA: TGTGCCAGCTCGGAGAGGGCCCCAATGGAGACCCAGTACTTC.

The rearrangement joins TRBV12-3 or TRBV12-4 to TRBJ1-1, with TRBD1 identical over 7 bases. J gave up 4 bases and V 6 bases, and 2 bases lay outside the gene matches. The CDR3 extends over 12 amino acids. CDR3 protein: CASRQGGTEAFF. The DNA of the CDR3 is TGTGCCAGCAGGCAGGGGGGCACTGAAGCTTTCTTT.

This clone was counted between two and nine times. The chain employs TRBV7-2 and TRBJ1-2; 7 bases are a match to TRBD1. Germline V gene lookup returns CDR1 SGHTA and CDR2 FQGNSA. CDR3 size: 13 residues. The trim removed 5 bases at V and 6 bases at J, leaving 6 bases unmatched. In nucleotides, the CDR3 is TGTGCCAGCAGCCCACAGACAGGGAATGGCTACACCTTC. This translates into CASSPQTGNGYTF.

The chain employs TRBV5-1 and TRBJ1-3, with 8 bases fitting TRBD1. Trimming at V came to 3 bases and at J to 4 bases, leaving 12 bases not matched to a gene. Germline V lookup: CDR1 SGHRS, CDR2 YFSETQ. This CDR3 has 17 residues. CDR3 residues: CASSSELQGVVGNTIYF. The CDR3, as DNA: TGCGCCAGCAGCTCCGAGTTACAGGGGGTTGTAGGAAACACCATATATTTT.

The rearrangement joins TRBV30 to TRBJ2-1, with D possibly called TRBD1 or TRBD2 (5 bases each). CDR1 and CDR2 (germline): GTSNPN, SVGIG (reference sequence). The CDR3 is made up of 11 amino acids. The ends were cut back, 4 bases at V and 6 bases at J, with 7 bases in the middle. CDR3 sequence: CAWTGLNEQFF. As DNA, the CDR3 is TGTGCCTGGACGGGGCTCAATGAGCAGTTCTTC.